This T cell receptor (beta chain) was identified during a study of regulatory T cells in long-lasting Graves disease. Documented time point: newly diagnosed GD, antithyroid drugs for less than 3 months. RNA extracted from PBMCs served as the sequencing template. Trimming cost V 3 bases and J 2 bases; bases outside gene matches: 10. This CDR3 spans 17 amino acids. Germline V gene sequence: CDR1 LNHDA, CDR2 SQIVND (reference sequence). Investigators prepared the TCR beta libraries by applying iRepertoire HTBI primers and Arm-PCR of CDR3 regions. TCRdb itself ran the multiplex PCR reads through MiXCR, one entry per CDR3 protein. This sample has hundreds of thousands of distinct CDR3 sequences, with 12% found just once. The same data also contributed to another study, on T cells in Graves' hyperthyroidism and ophthalmopathy.

This sequence originates from a woman in her 30s with Graves disease. This specimen consisted of peripheral blood mononuclear cells (PBMCs), obtained at new diagnosis, from a patient treated with antithyroid drugs. This chain links TRBV19 with TRBJ1-5, with 7 bases fitting TRBD1. CDR3 DNA: TGTGCCAGTAGTATCTTCAACCTCGGGACAGGCAATCAGCCCCAGCATTTT. Its protein product is CASSIFNLGTGNQPQHF. Using reference TRBV19 and TRBJ1-5 for the parts outside the CDR3, the full variable domain is DGGITQSPKYLFRKEGQNVTLSCEQNLNHDAMYWYRQDPGQGLRLIYYSQIVNDFQKGDIAEGYSVSREKKESFPLTVTSAQKNPTAFYLCASSIFNLGTGNQPQHFGDGTRLSIL.